This T cell receptor beta chain was profiled in a study of T cell changes during pregnancy in multiple sclerosis. Sequencing used immunoSEQ multiplex PCR; TCRdb keeps in-frame clones, though not all of them. The table shows about 37,000 clones, with 91% occurring only once. This clonotype was sampled from a female donor in good health, enrolled as a control in a pregnancy study. Sequencing used CD4+ T cells from peripheral blood mononuclear cells, obtained in the third trimester of pregnancy.

The CDR3, as DNA: TGTGCCTGGAGTCAGGGATCAGATACGCAGTATTTT. Residues: CAWSQGSDTQYF. J is TRBJ2-3 and V is TRBV30; maybe TRBD1 (5 bases). This CDR3 is built from 12 residues. Trimming stripped 2 bases from V and 4 bases from J, with 7 bases between. CDR1 and CDR2 (germline): GTSNPN, SVGIG (reference sequence).